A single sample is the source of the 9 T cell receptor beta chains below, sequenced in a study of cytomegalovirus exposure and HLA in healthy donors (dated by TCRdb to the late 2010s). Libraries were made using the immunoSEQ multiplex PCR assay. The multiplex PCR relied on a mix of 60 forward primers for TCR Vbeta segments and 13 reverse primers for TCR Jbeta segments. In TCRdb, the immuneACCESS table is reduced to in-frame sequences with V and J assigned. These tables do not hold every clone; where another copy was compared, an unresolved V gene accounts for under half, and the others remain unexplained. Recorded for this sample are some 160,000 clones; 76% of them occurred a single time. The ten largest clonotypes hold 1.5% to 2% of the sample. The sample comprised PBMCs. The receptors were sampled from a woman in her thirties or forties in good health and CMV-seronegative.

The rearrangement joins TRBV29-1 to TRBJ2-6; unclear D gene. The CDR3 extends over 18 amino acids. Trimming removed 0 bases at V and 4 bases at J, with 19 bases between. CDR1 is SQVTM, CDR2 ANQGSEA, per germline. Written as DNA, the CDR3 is TGCAGCGTTGAAGATCCGTGGGCAGACGCCGTGGGGGCCAACGTCCTGACTTTC. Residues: CSVEDPWADAVGANVLTF. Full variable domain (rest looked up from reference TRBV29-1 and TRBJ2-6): SAVISQKPSRDICQRGTSLTIQCQVDSQVTMMFWYRQQPGQSLTLIATANQGSEATYESGFVIDKFPISRPNLTFSTLTVSNMSPEDSSIYLCSVEDPWADAVGANVLTFGAGSRLTVL.

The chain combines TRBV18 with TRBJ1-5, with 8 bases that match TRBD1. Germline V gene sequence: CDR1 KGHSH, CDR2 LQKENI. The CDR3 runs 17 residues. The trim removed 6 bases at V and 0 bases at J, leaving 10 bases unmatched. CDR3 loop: CASSQTGVLYSNQPQHF. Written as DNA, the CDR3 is TGTGCCAGCTCGCAGACAGGGGTCCTTTATAGCAATCAGCCCCAGCATTTT.

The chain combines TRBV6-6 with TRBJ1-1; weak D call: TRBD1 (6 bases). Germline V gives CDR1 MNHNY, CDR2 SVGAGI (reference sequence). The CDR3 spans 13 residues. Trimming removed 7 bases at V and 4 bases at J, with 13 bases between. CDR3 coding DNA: TGTGCCAGCAATCTTCAGGGGATCACTGAAGCTTTCTTT. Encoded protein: CASNLQGITEAFF.

The CDR3 spells CATSRVGGNTDTQYF. The CDR3 DNA is TGTGCCACCAGCAGAGTCGGCGGTAACACAGATACGCAGTATTTT. The V call is TRBV15, the J call TRBJ2-3; D is unclear. The CDR3 consists of 15 residues. CDR1 is LNHNV, CDR2 YYDKDF, per germline (reference sequence). V lost 1 base to trimming and J lost 2 bases, with 10 bases between them.

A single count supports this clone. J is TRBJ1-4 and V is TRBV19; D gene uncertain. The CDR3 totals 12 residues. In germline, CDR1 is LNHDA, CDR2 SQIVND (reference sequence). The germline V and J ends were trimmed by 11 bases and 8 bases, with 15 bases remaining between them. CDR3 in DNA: TGTGCCGAGGCACTACGGCAGGAAAAACTGTTTTTT. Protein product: CAEALRQEKLFF.

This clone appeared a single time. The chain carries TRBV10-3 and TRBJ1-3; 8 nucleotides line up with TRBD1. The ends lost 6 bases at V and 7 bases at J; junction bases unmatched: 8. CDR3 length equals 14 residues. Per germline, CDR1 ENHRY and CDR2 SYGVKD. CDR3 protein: CAIRGQDVRNTIYF. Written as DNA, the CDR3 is TGTGCCATCAGGGGACAGGACGTGCGCAACACCATATATTTT.

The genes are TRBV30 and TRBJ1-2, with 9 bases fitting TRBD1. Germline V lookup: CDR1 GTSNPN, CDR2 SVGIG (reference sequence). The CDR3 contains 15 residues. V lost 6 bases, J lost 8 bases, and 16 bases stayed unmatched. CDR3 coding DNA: TGTGCCTGCCCTGGTGGGACAGGGACTCTTGGGGGCTACACCTTC. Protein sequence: CACPGGTGTLGGYTF.

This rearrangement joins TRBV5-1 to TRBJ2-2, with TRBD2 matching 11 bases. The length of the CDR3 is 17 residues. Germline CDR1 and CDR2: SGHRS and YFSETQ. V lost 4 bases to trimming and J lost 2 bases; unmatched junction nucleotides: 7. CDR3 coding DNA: TGCGCCAGCAGCCTGCTGACTAGCGGGGTTAACACCGGGGAGCTGTTTTTT. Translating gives CASSLLTSGVNTGELFF.

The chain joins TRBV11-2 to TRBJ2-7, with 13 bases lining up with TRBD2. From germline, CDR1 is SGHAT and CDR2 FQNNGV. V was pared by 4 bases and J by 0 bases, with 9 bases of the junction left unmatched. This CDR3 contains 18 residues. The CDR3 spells CASSWTTSGRPSSYEQYF. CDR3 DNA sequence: TGTGCCAGCAGCTGGACGACTAGCGGGAGGCCCAGCTCCTACGAGCAGTACTTC.